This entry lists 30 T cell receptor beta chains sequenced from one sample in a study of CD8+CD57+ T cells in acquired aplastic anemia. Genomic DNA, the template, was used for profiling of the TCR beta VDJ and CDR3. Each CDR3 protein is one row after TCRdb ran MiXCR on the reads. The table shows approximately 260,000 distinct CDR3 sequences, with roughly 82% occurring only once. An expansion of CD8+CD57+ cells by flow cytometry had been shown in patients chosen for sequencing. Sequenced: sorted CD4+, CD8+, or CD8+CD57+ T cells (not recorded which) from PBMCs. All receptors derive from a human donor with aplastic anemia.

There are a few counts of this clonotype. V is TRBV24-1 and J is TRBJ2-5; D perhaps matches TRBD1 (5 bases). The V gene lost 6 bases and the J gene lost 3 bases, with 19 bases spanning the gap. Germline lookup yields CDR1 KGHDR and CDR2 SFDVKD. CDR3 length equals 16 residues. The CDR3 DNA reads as TGTGCCACCAGTAACAGCCATTGGCAGGGCGAAGAGACCCAGTACTTC. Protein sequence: CATSNSHWQGEETQYF.

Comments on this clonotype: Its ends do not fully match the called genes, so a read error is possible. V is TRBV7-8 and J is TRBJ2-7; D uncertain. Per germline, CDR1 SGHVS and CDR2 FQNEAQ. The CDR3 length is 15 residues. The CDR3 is CASSELEPPLNQQYF. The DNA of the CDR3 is TGCGCCAGCAGTGAGCTGGAGCCCCCACTTAACCAGCAGTACTTC.

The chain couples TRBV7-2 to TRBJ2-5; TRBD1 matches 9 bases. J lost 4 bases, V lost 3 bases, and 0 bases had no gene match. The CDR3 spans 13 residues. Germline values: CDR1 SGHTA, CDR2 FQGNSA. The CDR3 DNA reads TGTGCCAGCAGCTTGACAGGGGGAGAGACCCAGTACTTC. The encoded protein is CASSLTGGETQYF.

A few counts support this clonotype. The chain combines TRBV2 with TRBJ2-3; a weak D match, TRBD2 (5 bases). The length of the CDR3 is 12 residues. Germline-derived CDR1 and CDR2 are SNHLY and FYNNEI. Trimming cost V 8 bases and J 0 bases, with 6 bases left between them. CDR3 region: CASGESTDTQYF. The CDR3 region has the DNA TGTGCCAGCGGGGAGAGCACAGATACGCAGTATTTT.

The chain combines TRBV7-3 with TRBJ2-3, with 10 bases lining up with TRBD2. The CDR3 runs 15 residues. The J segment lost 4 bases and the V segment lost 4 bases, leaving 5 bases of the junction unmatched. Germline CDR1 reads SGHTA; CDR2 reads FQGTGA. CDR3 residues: CASSSAGLAADTQYF. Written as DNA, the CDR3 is TGTGCCAGCAGCTCAGCCGGACTAGCGGCAGATACGCAGTATTTT. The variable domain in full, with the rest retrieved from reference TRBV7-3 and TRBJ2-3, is GAGVSQTPSNKVTEKGKYVELRCDPISGHTALYWYRQSLGQGPEFLIYFQGTGAADDSGLPNDRFFAVRPEGSVSTLKIQRTERGDSAVYLCASSSAGLAADTQYFGPGTRLTVL.

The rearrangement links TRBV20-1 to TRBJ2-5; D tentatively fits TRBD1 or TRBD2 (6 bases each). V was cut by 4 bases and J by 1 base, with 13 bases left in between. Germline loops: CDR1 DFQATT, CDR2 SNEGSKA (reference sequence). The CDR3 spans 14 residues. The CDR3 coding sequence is TGCAGTGCTATCGGGGGCTCCAGCCAAGAGACCCAGTACTTC. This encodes CSAIGGSSQETQYF.

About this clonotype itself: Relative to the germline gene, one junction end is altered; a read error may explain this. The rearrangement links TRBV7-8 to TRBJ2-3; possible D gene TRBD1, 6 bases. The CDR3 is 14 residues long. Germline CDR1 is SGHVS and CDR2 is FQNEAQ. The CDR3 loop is CASSLATGHHTENF. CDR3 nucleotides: TGTGCCAGCAGCTTAGCGACAGGTCATCACACAGAGAATTTT. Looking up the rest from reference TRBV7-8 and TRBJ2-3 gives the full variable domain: GAGVSQSPRYKVAKRGQDVALRCDPISGHVSLFWYQQALGQGPEFLTYFQNEAQLDKSGLPSDRFFAERPEGSVSTLKIQRTQQEDSAVYLCASSLATGHHTENFGPGTRLTVL.

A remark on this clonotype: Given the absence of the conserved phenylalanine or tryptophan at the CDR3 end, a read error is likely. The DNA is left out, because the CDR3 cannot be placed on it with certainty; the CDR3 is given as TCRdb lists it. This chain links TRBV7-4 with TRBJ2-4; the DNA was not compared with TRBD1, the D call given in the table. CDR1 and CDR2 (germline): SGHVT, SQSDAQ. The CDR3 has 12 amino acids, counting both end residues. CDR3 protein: CASGGHGNGGYY.

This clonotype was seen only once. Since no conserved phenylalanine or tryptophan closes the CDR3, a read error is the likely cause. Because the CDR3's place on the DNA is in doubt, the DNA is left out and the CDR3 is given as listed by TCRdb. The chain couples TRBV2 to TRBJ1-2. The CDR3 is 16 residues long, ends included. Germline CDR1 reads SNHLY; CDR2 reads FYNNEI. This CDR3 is CASSWRRRALHGCSFG.

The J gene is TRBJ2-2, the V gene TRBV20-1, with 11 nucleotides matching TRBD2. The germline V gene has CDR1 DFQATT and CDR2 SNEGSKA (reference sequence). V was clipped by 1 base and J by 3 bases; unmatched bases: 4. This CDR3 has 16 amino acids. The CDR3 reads CSARGDSGGDTGELFF. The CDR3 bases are TGCAGTGCTAGAGGGGATAGCGGGGGGGACACCGGGGAGCTGTTTTTT.

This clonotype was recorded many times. The CDR3 loop is CASSPVGRDASTDTQYF. In DNA form, the CDR3 reads TGTGCCAGCAGCCCAGTAGGGCGGGATGCTAGCACAGATACGCAGTATTTT. The chain couples TRBV7-6 to TRBJ2-3; D possibly corresponds to TRBD2 (6 bases). The CDR3 is made up of 17 amino acids. CDR1 is SGHVS and CDR2 is FNYEAQ in the germline V gene. Trimming stripped 5 bases from V and 0 bases from J, with 18 bases between. The whole variable domain, filled in from reference TRBV7-6 and TRBJ2-3, reads GAGVSQSPRYKVTKRGQDVALRCDPISGHVSLYWYRQALGQGPEFLTYFNYEAQQDKSGLPNDRFSAERPEGSISTLTIQRTEQRDSAMYRCASSPVGRDASTDTQYFGPGTRLTVL.

CDR3 in amino acids: CASSLGQVPTGANYF. Here the CDR3 DNA reads TGTGCCAGCAGCCTAGGCCAGGTCCCCACTGGGGCCAACTACTTC. The rearrangement links TRBV7-9 to TRBJ2-5; perhaps TRBD1 as D (5 bases). The V and J ends lost 5 bases and 14 bases respectively, with 27 bases between them. The CDR3 is 15 amino acids. The germline CDR1 and CDR2 sequences are SEHNR and FQNEAQ (reference sequence). Together with reference TRBV7-9 and TRBJ2-5, the CDR3 gives the full variable domain: DTGVSQNPRHKITKRGQNVTFRCDPISEHNRLYWYRQTLGQGPEFLTYFQNEAQLEKSRLLSDRFSAERPKGSFSTLEIQRTEQGDSAMYLCASSLGQVPTGANYFGPGTRLLVL.

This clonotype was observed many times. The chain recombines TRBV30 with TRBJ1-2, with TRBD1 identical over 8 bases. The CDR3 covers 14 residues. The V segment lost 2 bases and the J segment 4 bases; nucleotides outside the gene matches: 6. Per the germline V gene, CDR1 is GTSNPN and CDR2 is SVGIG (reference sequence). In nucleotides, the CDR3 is TGTGCCTGGAGTTCCCAGGGGGCGGTCTATGGCTACACCTTC. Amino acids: CAWSSQGAVYGYTF.

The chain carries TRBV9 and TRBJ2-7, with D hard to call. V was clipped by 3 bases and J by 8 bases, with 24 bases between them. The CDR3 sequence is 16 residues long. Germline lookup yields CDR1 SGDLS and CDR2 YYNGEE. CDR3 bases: TGTGCCAGCAGCGCACCGGGCGCCGGAAACCTGGCCCAGCAGTACGTC. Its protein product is CASSAPGAGNLAQQYV.

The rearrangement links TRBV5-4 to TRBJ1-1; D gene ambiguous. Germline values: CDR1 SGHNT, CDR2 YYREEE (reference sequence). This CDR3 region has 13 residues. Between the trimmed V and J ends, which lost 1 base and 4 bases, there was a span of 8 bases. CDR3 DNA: TGTGCCAGCAGCTTGTCGGGGATCACTGAAGCTTTCTTT. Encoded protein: CASSLSGITEAFF.

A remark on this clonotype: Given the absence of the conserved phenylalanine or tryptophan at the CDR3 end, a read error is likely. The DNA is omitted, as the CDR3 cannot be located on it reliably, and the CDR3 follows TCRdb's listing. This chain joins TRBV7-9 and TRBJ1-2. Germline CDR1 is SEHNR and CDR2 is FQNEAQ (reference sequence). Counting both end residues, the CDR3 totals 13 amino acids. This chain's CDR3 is CASSSEGSEQFFG.

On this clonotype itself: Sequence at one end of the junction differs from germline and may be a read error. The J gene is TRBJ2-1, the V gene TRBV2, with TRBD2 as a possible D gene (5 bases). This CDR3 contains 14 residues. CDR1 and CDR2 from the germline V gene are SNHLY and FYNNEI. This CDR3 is CASSDAGRYHPQHF. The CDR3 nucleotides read TGTGCCAGCAGTGATGCTGGGAGATATCATCCCCAGCACTTC.

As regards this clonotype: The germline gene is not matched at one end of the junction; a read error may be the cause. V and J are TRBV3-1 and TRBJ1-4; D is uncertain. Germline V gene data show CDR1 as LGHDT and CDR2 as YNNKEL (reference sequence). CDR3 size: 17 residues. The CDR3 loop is CASSEDPVKRTNEKLFF. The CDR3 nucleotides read TGTGCCAGCAGCGAAGATCCAGTTAAACGGACCAATGAAAAACTGTTTTTT.

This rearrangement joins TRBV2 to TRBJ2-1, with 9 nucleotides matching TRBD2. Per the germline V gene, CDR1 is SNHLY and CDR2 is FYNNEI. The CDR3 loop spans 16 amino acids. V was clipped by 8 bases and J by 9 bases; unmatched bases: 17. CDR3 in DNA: TGTGCCAGCGGCTTGCAAAGAAGCGGGGGGAGCACTGAGCAGTTCTTC. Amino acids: CASGLQRSGGSTEQFF. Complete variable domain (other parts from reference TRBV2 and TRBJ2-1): EPEVTQTPSHQVTQMGQEVILRCVPISNHLYFYWYRQILGQKVEFLVSFYNNEISEKSEIFDDQFSVERPDGSNFTLKIRSTKLEDSAMYFCASGLQRSGGSTEQFFGPGTRLTVL.

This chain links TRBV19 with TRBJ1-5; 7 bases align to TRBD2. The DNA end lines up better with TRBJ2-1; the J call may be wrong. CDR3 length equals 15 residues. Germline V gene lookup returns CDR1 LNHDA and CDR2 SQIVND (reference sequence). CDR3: CASSMGGERYNEQFF. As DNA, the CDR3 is TGTGCCAGTAGTATGGGGGGGGAGAGATACAATGAGCAGTTCTTC.

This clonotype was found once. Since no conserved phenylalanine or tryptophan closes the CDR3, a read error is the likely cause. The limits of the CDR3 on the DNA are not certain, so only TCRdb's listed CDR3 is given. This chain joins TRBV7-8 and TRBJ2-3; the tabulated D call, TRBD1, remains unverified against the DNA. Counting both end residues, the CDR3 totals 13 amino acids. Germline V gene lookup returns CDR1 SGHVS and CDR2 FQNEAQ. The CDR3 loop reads CASSYGGAPDKYY.

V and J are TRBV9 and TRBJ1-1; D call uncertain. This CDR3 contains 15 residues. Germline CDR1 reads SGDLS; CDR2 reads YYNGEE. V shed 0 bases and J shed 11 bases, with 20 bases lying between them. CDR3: CASSVGPDTHTFAFF. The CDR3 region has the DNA TGTGCCAGCAGCGTAGGGCCAGATACGCACACTTTTGCTTTCTTT.

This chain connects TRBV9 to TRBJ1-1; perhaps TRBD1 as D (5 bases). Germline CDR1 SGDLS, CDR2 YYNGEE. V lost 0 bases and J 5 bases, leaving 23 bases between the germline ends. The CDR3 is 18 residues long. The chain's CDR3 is CASSVGLADTDTQTEAFF. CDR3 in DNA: TGTGCCAGCAGCGTAGGACTAGCGGACACAGATACGCAGACTGAAGCTTTCTTT.

The CDR3, as DNA: TGTGCCAGCAGCTTAAGGGGGGCAGATACGCAGTACGTC. Its protein product is CASSLRGADTQYV. V and J are TRBV7-3 and TRBJ2-7, with D tentatively TRBD1 or TRBD2 (6 bases each). CDR3 length: 13 amino acids. CDR1 and CDR2 (germline): SGHTA, FQGTGA. V lost 1 base to trimming and J lost 9 bases, with 13 bases between them.

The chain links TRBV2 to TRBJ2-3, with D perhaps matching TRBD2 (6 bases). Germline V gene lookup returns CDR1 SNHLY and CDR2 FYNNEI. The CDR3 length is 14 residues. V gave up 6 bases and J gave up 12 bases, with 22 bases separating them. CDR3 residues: CASSLLGGPLNQYF. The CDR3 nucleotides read TGTGCCAGCAGCCTTTTGGGGGGTCCACTTAACCAGTATTTT.

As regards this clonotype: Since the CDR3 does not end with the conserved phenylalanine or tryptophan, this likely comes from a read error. This CDR3 is CASSVDGTDTQYL. CDR3 nucleotides: TGTGCCAGCAGCGTAGATGGGACAGATACGCAGTATCTT. The rearrangement uses TRBV11-3 and TRBJ2-3; D is undetermined. Per the germline V gene, CDR1 is SGHNT and CDR2 is YENEEA. The length of the CDR3 is 13 residues.

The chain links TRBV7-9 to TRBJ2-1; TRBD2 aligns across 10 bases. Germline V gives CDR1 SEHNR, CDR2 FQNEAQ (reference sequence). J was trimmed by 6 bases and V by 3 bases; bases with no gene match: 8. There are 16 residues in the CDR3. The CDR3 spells CASSFKGSGGGNEQFF. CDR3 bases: TGTGCCAGCAGCTTTAAAGGGAGCGGGGGGGGCAATGAGCAGTTCTTC.

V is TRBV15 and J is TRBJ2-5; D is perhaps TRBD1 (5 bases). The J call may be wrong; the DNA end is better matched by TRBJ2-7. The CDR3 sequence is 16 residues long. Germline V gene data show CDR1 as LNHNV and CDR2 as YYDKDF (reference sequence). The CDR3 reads CATSRGSEQGNYEQYF. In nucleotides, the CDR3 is TGTGCCACCAGCAGAGGCAGCGAGCAGGGTAACTACGAGCAGTACTTC.

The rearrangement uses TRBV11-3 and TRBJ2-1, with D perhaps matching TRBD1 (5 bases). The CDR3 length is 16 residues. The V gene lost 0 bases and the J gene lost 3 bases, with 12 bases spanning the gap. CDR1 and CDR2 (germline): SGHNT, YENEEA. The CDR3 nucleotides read TGTGCCAGCAGCTTAGATCTGACAGCGAACTACAATGAGCAGTTCTTC. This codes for CASSLDLTANYNEQFF.

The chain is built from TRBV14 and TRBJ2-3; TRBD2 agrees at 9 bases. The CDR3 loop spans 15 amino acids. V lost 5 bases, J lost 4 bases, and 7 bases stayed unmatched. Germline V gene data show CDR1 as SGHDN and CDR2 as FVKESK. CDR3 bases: TGTGCCAGCAGCGAACAAAGCGGGGGGCCAGATACGCAGTATTTT. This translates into CASSEQSGGPDTQYF. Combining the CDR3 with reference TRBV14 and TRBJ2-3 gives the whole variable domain EAGVTQFPSHSVIEKGQTVTLRCDPISGHDNLYWYRRVMGKEIKFLLHFVKESKQDESGMPNNRFLAERTGGTYSTLKVQPAELEDSGVYFCASSEQSGGPDTQYFGPGTRLTVL.